This T cell receptor beta chain was observed in a study of metastatic and nonmetastatic thyroid tumors. Study information: Across blood and tumor or nodule tissue, repertoires from malignant and benign thyroid patients were compared with one another.

Study processing details: The study took CDR3 differences across clinicopathological groups and made a distant-metastasis classifier for papillary thyroid cancer from them. TCRdb re-called the PCR reads with MiXCR. TCRdb assigned the V and J calls; the authors' analysis was not used. Of about 59,000 clones listed, roughly 16% are singletons. Trimming removed 5 bases from V and 6 bases from J, with 8 bases in between. The CDR3 sequence is 11 residues long. The V gene's germline CDR1 is MNHNS and CDR2 SASEGT. Study-level points and caveats: Malignant thyroid tumors reportedly exceeded benign nodules significantly in TCR beta diversity, with the difference appearing in blood and tumor.

This clone was seen ten or more times. Its antigen is unknown. All patients were treatment-naive before thyroid surgery. The clonotype originates from a male donor with papillary thyroid cancer or a benign thyroid nodule (not recorded which). Some clones in this sample may be carry-over from other donors' samples. The chain joins TRBV6-1 to TRBJ2-7; D unresolved. The material sequenced was blood. The CDR3 nucleotides are TGTGCCAGCAGTCAGGTAGCCGAGCAGTACTTC. It is translated as CASSQVAEQYF.